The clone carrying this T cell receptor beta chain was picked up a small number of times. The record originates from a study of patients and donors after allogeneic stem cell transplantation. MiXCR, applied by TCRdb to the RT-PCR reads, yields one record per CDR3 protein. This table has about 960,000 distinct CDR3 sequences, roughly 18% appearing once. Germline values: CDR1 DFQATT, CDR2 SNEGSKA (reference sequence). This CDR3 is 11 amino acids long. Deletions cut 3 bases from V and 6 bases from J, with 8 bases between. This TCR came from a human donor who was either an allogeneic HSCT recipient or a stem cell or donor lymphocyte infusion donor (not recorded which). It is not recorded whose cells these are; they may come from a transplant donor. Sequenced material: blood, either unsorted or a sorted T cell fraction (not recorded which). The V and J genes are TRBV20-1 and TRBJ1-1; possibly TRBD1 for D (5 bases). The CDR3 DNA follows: TGCAGTGCTAGTCGGACATCTGAAGCTTTCTTT. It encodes CSASRTSEAFF.